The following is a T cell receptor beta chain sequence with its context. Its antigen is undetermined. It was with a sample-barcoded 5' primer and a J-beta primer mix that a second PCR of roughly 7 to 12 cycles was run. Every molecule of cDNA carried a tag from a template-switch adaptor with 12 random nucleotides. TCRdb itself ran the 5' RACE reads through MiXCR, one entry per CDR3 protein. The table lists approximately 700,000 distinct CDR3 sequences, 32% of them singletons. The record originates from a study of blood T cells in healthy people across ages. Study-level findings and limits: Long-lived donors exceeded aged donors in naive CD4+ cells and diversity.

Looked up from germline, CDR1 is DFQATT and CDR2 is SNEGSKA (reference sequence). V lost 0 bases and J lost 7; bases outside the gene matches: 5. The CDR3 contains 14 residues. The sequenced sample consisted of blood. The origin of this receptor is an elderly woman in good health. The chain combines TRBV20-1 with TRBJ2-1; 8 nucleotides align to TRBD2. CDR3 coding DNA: TGCAGTGCTAGAGATATAGCGGGACAAAATGAGCAGTTCTTC. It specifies CSARDIAGQNEQFF.